This T cell receptor (beta chain) was sequenced in a study of blood T cell repertoires in COVID-19. Two consecutive negative NP/OP PCR tests, clearance, or resolved symptoms defined Cohort 3 recovery. Source study methods: Estimation of nucleated cell counts relied on the amplification of reference gene primers. Produced via immunoSEQ multiplex PCR; TCRdb's table is partial and in-frame only. Clone size and the V and J calls come from that table; the DNA yielded D and trimming. The sample lists some 300,000 clones, 88% occurring once. The junction had 4 bases not matched to a gene; V was cut back by 5 bases and J by 6 bases. The germline V gene encodes CDR1 MRHNA and CDR2 SNTAGT. The CDR3 contains 14 residues.

Sequenced sample: PBMCs or T cells enriched from blood (not recorded which). The V call is TRBV6-4, the J call TRBJ1-6; 7 bases agree with TRBD1. The TCR was taken from a woman in her 30s who had recovered from COVID-19. The CDR3 coding sequence is TGTGCCAGCAGTCGACAGGGAAGTAATTCACCCCTCCACTTT. Its translation: CASSRQGSNSPLHF.